The next 6 T cell receptor beta chains were all read from a single sample in a study of blood T cell repertoires in COVID-19. Sequencing used immunoSEQ multiplex PCR; TCRdb keeps in-frame clones, though not all of them. The sample contains over 80,000 clones, 80% of which appear only once. The sequencing input was peripheral blood. Receptors were obtained from a woman in her seventies with acute or convalescent COVID-19.

V gene TRBV9 combines with J gene TRBJ1-4; 7 bases line up with TRBD1. Germline V gives CDR1 SGDLS, CDR2 YYNGEE. The CDR3 spans 15 residues. Trimming at V came to 4 bases and at J to 5 bases, leaving 8 bases not matched to a gene. This CDR3 is CASSFRDSENEKLFF. DNA for the CDR3: TGTGCCAGCAGCTTCCGGGACAGTGAGAATGAAAAACTGTTTTTT.

V gene TRBV28 combines with J gene TRBJ1-5, with 7 bases lining up with TRBD1. CDR1 is MDHEN and CDR2 is SYDVKM in the germline V gene. Trimming at V came to 1 base and at J to 7 bases, leaving 13 bases not matched to a gene. The CDR3 covers 17 residues. CDR3 DNA sequence: TGTGCCAGCAGTTTATTTGGGACCCAGGGGACAGACCAGCCCCAGCATTTT. Residues: CASSLFGTQGTDQPQHF. Drawing the rest from reference TRBV28 and TRBJ1-5, the complete variable domain is DVKVTQSSRYLVKRTGEKVFLECVQDMDHENMFWYRQDPGLGLRLIYFSYDVKMKEKGDIPEGYSVSREKKERFSLILESASTNQTSMYLCASSLFGTQGTDQPQHFGDGTRLSIL.

This clone was counted only a few times. This chain uses TRBV2 with TRBJ1-5; 8 nucleotides line up with TRBD1. J was trimmed by 2 bases and V by 4 bases; bases with no gene match: 10. The CDR3 extends over 17 amino acids. The germline CDR1 and CDR2 sequences are SNHLY and FYNNEI. The DNA of the CDR3 is TGTGCCAGCAGTGCCCGTCCAACAGGGGGAGGCAATCAGCCCCAGCATTTT. It specifies CASSARPTGGGNQPQHF.

There are a few counts of this clone. The chain is built from TRBV27 and TRBJ2-3, with 13 bases fitting TRBD2. In germline, CDR1 is MNHEY, CDR2 SMNVEV (reference sequence). The CDR3 length is 12 residues. Unmatched junction bases numbered 2, after V lost 8 bases and J lost 9 bases. The CDR3 DNA is TGTGCCAGCGGGACTAGCGGGGTAACGCAGTATTTT. Amino acids: CASGTSGVTQYF.

With respect to this clone: Within the sample, other DNA sequences also encode this same CDR3. The V call is TRBV6-5, the J call TRBJ1-3; 9 nucleotides match TRBD1. Trimming took 6 bases from V and 4 from J; bases not matched to a gene: 4. Germline lookup yields CDR1 MNHEY and CDR2 SVGAGI. This CDR3 comprises 14 residues. The CDR3 sequence: CASRTGTGGNTIYF. CDR3 bases: TGTGCCAGCAGGACCGGGACAGGGGGAAACACCATATATTTT.

This clone was seen a handful of times. This chain links TRBV18 with TRBJ1-5, with TRBD1 matching over 9 bases. CDR3 length equals 16 residues. The V gene end was trimmed by 0 bases and the J gene end by 7 bases; junction bases not matched to a gene: 7. From germline, CDR1 is KGHSH and CDR2 LQKENI. CDR3 coding DNA: TGTGCCAGCTCACCACCGATGACAGGGGGAGGGCAGCCCCAGCATTTT. Amino acids: CASSPPMTGGGQPQHF.